This T cell receptor (beta chain) stems from a study of Graves' ophthalmopathy and Graves' hyperthyroidism. Whole-study context: Hyperthyroidism was classified as stable if no ophthalmopathy occurred within 18 months of follow-up. The study's findings and limits: Using 13 signatures, a model distinguished ophthalmopathy from stable hyperthyroidism, reaching around 87% sensitivity and roughly 80% specificity.

Hyperthyroidism cases were recent diagnoses of under 2 months' duration in people aged 18 to 65. In this cohort, patients with other autoimmune diseases, uncontrolled infections, pregnancy or lactation were excluded. Researchers took RNA transcripts and amplified TCR beta CDR3 regions from them. HTBI-primed first-round RT-PCR preceded second-round multiplex PCR. TCRdb re-derived calls from the multiplex PCR reads in MiXCR, one entry per CDR3 protein. The table records 560,000 or so distinct CDR3 sequences, just under 40% of them present only once. CDR3 length: 15 residues. The ends were cut back, 1 base at V and 3 bases at J, with 11 bases in the middle. Germline V lookup: CDR1 SGDLS, CDR2 YYNGEE. This clonotype was recorded many times. Its antigen is undetermined.

The chain has TRBV9 and TRBJ1-3, with no clear D. This receptor was identified in an adult man with Graves' hyperthyroidism. Sequenced sample: peripheral blood or thyroid tissue (not recorded which). The CDR3 DNA reads as TGTGCCAGCAGCGTAACGGGGAGCAGTGGAAACACCATATATTTT. Amino acids: CASSVTGSSGNTIYF. Full variable domain (rest looked up from reference TRBV9 and TRBJ1-3): DSGVTQTPKHLITATGQRVTLRCSPRSGDLSVYWYQQSLDQGLQFLIQYYNGEERAKGNILERFSAQQFPDLHSELNLSSLELGDSALYFCASSVTGSSGNTIYFGEGSWLTVV.